The 2 T cell receptor beta chains reported below all come from one sample, sequenced in a study of technical replicates of blood from a handful of donors. Generated by immunoSEQ multiplex PCR, the TCRdb table keeps only in-frame clones and is missing some. The sample records just over 15,000 clones, roughly 83% being singletons. Material for sequencing was PBMCs. Receptor source: a human donor in good health.

This clone was detected a few times. The V call is TRBV7-9, the J call TRBJ1-5; 8 bases are a match to TRBD1. Germline V gene data show CDR1 as SEHNR and CDR2 as FQNEAQ (reference sequence). This CDR3 spans 16 amino acids. V lost 4 bases, J lost 5 bases, and 10 bases stayed unmatched. CDR3 DNA sequence: TGTGCCAGCAGCTCGTCAGACCGGGACAGGTATCAGCCCCAGCATTTT. It translates to CASSSSDRDRYQPQHF.

The J gene is TRBJ2-7, the V gene TRBV27; 7 nucleotides agree with TRBD2. Trimming at V came to 4 bases and at J to 0 bases, leaving 6 bases not matched to a gene. The CDR3 is made up of 15 amino acids. The germline gives CDR1 MNHEY, CDR2 SMNVEV (reference sequence). Here the CDR3 DNA reads TGTGCCAGCAGTTGGAGCGGGATGAGCTCCTACGAGCAGTACTTC. It encodes CASSWSGMSSYEQYF.